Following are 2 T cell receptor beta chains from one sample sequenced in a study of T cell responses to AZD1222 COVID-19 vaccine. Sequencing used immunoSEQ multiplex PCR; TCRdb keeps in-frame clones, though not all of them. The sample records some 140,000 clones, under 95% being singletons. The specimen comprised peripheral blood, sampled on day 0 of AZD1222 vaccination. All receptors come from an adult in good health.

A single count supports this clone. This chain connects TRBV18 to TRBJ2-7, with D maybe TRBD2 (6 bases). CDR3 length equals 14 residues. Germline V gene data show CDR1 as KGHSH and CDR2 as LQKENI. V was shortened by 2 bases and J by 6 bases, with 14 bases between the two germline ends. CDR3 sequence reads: CASSPETQGGEQYF. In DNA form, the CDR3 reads TGTGCCAGCTCACCAGAAACCCAGGGAGGCGAGCAGTACTTC.

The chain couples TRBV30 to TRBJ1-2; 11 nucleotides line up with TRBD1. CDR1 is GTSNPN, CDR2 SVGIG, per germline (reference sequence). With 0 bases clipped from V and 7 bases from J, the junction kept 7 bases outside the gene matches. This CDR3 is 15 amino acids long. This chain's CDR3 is CAWSVSDRGQGGYTF. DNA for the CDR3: TGTGCCTGGAGTGTGTCGGACAGGGGGCAAGGTGGCTACACCTTC. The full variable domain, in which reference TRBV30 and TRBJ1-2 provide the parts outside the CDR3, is SQTIHQWPATLVQPVGSPLSLECTVEGTSNPNLYWYRQAAGRGLQLLFYSVGIGQISSEVPQNLSASRPQDRQFILSSKKLLLSDSGFYLCAWSVSDRGQGGYTFGSGTRLTVV.